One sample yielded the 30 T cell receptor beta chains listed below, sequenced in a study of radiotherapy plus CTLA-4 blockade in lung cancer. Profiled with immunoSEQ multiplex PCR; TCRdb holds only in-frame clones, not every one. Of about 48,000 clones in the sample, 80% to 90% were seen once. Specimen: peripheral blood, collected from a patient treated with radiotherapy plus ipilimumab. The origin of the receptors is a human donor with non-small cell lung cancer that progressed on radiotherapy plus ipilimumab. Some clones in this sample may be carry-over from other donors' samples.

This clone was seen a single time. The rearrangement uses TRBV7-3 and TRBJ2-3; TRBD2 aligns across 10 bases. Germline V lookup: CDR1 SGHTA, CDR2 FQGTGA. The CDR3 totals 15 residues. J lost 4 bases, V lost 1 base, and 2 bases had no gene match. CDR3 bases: TGTGCCAGCAGCTTAATCAGCGGGGGGGCAGATACGCAGTATTTT. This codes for CASSLISGGADTQYF. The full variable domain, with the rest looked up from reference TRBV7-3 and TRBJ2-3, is GAGVSQTPSNKVTEKGKYVELRCDPISGHTALYWYRQSLGQGPEFLIYFQGTGAADDSGLPNDRFFAVRPEGSVSTLKIQRTERGDSAVYLCASSLISGGADTQYFGPGTRLTVL.

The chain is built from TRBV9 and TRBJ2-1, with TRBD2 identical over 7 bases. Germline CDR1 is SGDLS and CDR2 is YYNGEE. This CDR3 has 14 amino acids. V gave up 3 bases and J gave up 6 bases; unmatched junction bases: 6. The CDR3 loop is CASSARTRGNEQFF. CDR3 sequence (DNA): TGTGCCAGCAGCGCAAGGACTAGGGGCAATGAGCAGTTCTTC.

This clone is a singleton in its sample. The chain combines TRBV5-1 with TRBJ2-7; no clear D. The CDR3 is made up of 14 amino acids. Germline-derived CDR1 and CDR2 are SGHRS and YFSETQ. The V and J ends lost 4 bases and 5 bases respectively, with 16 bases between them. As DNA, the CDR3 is TGCGCCAGCAGCCTGGAGACACGAAACGACGAGCAGTACTTC. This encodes CASSLETRNDEQYF.

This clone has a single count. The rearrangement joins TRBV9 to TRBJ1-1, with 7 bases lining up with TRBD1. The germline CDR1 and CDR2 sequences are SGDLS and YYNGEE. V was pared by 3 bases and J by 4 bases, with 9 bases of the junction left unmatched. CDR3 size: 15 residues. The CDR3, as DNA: TGTGCCAGCAGCGGCCTACAGGGGTACGGCACTGAAGCTTTCTTT. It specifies CASSGLQGYGTEAFF.

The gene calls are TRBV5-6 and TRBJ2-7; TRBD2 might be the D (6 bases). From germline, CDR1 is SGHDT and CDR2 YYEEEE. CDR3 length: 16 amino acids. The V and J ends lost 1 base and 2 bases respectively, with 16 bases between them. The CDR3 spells CASSLFSGRGAYEQYF. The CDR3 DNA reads TGTGCCAGCAGCTTGTTCTCCGGGAGAGGGGCCTACGAGCAGTACTTC. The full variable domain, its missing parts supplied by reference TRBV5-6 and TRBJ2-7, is DAGVTQSPTHLIKTRGQQVTLRCSPKSGHDTVSWYQQALGQGPQFIFQYYEEEERQRGNFPDRFSGHQFPNYSSELNVNALLLGDSALYLCASSLFSGRGAYEQYFGPGTRLTVT.

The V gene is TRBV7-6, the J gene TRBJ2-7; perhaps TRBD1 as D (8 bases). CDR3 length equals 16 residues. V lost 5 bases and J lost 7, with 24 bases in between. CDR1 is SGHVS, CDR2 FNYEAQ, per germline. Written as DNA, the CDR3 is TGTGCCAGCAGCCCCCAAAGAGGGCACAGGGGGGGGGAGCAGTACTTC. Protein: CASSPQRGHRGGEQYF.

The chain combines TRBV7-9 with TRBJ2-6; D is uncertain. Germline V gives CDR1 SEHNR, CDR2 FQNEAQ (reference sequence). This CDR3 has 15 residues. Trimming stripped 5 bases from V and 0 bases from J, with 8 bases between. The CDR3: CASSLDSSGANVLTF. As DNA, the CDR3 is TGTGCCAGCAGCCTAGATAGCTCTGGGGCCAACGTCCTGACTTTC.

The CDR3 region has the DNA TGTGCCATCAGGCGGACTAGCGGGACGACAGGTGAGCAGTTCTTC. It codes for CAIRRTSGTTGEQFF. This chain connects TRBV10-3 to TRBJ2-1; the match to TRBD2 covers 12 bases. The CDR3 is made up of 15 amino acids. V shed 6 bases, J shed 9 bases, and the junction held 9 bases outside the gene matches. Looked up from germline, CDR1 is ENHRY and CDR2 is SYGVKD.

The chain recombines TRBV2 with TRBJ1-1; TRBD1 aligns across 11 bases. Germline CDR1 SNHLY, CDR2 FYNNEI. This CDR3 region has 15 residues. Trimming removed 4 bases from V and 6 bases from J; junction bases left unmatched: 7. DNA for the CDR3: TGTGCCAGCAGTGTCGGTGGGACAGGGGGGTCTGAAGCTTTCTTT. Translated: CASSVGGTGGSEAFF.

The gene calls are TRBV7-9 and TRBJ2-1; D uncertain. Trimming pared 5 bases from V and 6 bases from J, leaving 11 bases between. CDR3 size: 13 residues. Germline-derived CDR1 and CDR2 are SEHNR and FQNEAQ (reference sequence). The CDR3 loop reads CASSTYYANEQFF. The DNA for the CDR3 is TGTGCCAGCAGCACGTACTACGCCAATGAGCAGTTCTTC.

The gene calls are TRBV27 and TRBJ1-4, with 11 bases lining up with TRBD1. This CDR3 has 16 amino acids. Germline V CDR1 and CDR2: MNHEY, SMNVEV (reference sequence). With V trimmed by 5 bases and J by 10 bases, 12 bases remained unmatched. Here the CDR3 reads CASSRSPGQGAGKLFF. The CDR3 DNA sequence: TGTGCCAGCAGTAGAAGCCCCGGACAGGGGGCAGGAAAACTGTTTTTT.

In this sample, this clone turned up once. In DNA, the CDR3 is TGTGCCATCAGCGGTGCAGGGACAGGGAACATTCAGTACTTC. Amino acid sequence: CAISGAGTGNIQYF. This sequence joins TRBV10-3 and TRBJ2-4; 9 bases are a match to TRBD1. V lost 6 bases and J lost 7; bases outside the gene matches: 7. There are 14 residues in the CDR3. CDR1 is ENHRY and CDR2 is SYGVKD in the germline V gene.

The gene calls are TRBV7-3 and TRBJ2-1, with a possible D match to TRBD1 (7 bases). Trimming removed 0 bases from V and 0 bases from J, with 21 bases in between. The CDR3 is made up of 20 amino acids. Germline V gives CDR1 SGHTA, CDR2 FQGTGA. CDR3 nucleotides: TGTGCCAGCAGCTTAACGGCCGCGGAGGGGGCTAGGAGCTCCTACAATGAGCAGTTCTTC. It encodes CASSLTAAEGARSSYNEQFF.

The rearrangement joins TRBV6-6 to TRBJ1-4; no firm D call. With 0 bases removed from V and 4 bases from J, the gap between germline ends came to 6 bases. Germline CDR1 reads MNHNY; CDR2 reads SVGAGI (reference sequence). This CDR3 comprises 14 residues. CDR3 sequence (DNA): TGTGCCAGCAGTTACTCTTTAGATAATGAAAAACTGTTTTTT. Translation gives CASSYSLDNEKLFF.

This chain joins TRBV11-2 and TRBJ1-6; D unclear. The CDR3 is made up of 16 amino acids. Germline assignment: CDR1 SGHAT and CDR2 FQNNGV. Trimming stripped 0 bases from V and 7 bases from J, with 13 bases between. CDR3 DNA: TGTGCCAGCAGCTTAGAAGTTGGGAGATTGAATTCACCCCTCCACTTT. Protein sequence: CASSLEVGRLNSPLHF.

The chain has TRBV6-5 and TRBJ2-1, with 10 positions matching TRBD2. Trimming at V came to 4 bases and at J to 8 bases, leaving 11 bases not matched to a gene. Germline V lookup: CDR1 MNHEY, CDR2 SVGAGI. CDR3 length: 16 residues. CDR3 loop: CASSSGAGGLSHEQFF. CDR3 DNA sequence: TGTGCCAGCAGTTCGGGAGCGGGGGGGCTCTCCCATGAGCAGTTCTTC.

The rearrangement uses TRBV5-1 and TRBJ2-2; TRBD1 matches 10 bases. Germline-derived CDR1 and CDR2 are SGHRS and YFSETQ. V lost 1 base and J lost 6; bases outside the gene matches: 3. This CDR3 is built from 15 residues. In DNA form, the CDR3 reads TGCGCCAGCAGCTTGTCCGGGACAGGGGCCGGGGAGCTGTTTTTT. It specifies CASSLSGTGAGELFF.

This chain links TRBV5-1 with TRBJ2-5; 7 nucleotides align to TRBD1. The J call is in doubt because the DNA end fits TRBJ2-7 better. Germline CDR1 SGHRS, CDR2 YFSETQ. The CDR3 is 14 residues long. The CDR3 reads CASSSGTDHYEQYF. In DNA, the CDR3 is TGCGCCAGCAGCTCCGGGACAGATCACTACGAGCAGTACTTC.

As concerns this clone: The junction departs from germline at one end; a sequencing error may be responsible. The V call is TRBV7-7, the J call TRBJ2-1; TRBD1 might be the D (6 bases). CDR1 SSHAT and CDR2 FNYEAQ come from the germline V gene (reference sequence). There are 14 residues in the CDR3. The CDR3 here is CASSRGGQYNEQFF. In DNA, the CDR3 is TGTGCTAGCAGCCGCGGTGGACAGTACAATGAGCAGTTCTTC.

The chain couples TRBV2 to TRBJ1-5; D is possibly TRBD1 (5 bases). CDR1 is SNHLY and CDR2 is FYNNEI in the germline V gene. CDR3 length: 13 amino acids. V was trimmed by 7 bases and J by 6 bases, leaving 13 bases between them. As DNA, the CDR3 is TGTGCCAGCACCCCGTTCGGGGGTCAGCCCCAGCATTTT. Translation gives CASTPFGGQPQHF.

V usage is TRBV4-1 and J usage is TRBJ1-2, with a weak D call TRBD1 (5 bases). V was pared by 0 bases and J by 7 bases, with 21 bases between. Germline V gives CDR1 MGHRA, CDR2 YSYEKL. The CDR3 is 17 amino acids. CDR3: CASSQDRVGVLLSGYTF. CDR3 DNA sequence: TGCGCCAGCAGCCAAGATCGGGTAGGGGTACTTTTATCTGGCTACACCTTC.

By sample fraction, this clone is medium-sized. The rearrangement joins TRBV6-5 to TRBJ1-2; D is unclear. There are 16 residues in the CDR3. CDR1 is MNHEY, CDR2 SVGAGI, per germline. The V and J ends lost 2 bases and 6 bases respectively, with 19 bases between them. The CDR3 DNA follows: TGTGCCAGCAGTTACAAATGGACGGGGAATTTCAATGGCTACACCTTC. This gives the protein CASSYKWTGNFNGYTF.

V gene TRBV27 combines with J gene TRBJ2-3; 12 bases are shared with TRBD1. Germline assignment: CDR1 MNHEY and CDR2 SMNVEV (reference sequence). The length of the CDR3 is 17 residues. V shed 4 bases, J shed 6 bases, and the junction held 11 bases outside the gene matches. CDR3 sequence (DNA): TGTGCCAGCAGTTGGGACAGGGGGCGATCCGCTCTGGATACGCAGTATTTT. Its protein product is CASSWDRGRSALDTQYF.

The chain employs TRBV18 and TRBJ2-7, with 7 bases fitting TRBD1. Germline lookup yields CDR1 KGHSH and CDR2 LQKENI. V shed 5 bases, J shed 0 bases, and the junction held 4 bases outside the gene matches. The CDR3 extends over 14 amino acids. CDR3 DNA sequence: TGTGCCAGCTCAGGGGACAGTAGCTCCTACGAGCAGTACTTC. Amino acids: CASSGDSSSYEQYF.

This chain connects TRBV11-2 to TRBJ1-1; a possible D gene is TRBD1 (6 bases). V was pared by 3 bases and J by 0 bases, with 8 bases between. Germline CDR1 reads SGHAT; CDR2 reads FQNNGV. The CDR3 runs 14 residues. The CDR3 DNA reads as TGTGCCAGCAGCTTTGGACAGCTGAACACTGAAGCTTTCTTT. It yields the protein CASSFGQLNTEAFF. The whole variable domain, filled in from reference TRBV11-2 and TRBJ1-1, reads EAGVAQSPRYKIIEKRQSVAFWCNPISGHATLYWYQQILGQGPKLLIQFQNNGVVDDSQLPKDRFSAERLKGVDSTLKIQPAKLEDSAVYLCASSFGQLNTEAFFGQGTRLTVV.

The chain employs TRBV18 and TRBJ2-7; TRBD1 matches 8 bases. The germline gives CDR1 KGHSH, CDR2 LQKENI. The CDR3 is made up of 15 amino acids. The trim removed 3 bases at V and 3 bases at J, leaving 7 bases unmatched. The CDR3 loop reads CASSPTAGGNYEQYF. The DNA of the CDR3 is TGTGCCAGCTCACCTACGGCAGGGGGCAACTACGAGCAGTACTTC.

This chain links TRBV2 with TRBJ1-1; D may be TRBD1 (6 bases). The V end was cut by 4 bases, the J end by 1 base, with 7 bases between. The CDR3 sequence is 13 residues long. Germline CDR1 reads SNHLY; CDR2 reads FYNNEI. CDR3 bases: TGTGCCAGCAGTGGGGGGCAGAACACTGAAGCTTTCTTT. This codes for CASSGGQNTEAFF.

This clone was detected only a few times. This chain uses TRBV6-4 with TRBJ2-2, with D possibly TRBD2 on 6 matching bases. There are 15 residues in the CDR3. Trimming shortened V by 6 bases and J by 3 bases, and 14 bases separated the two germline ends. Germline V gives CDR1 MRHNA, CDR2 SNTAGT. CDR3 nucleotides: TGTGCCAGCAGCGGCGGGACGGTTCACACCGGGGAGCTGTTTTTT. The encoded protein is CASSGGTVHTGELFF.

CDR3 sequence: CASSLVGSGGPSSYEQYF. Here the CDR3 DNA reads TGCGCCAGCAGCTTGGTTGGTAGCGGGGGGCCTAGCTCCTACGAGCAGTACTTC. The V call is TRBV5-1, the J call TRBJ2-7; 10 bases fit TRBD2. The V segment lost 0 bases and the J segment 0 bases; nucleotides outside the gene matches: 9. The CDR3 is made up of 18 amino acids. From germline, CDR1 is SGHRS and CDR2 YFSETQ.

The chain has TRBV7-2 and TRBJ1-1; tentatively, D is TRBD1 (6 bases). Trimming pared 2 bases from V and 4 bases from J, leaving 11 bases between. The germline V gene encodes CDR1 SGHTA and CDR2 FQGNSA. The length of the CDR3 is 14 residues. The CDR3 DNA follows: TGTGCCAGCAGCTTATGGGGGCCGGGCACTGAAGCTTTCTTT. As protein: CASSLWGPGTEAFF. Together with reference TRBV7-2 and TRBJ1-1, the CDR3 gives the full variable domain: GAGVSQSPSNKVTEKGKDVELRCDPISGHTALYWYRQSLGQGLEFLIYFQGNSAPDKSGLPSDRFSAERTGGSVSTLTIQRTQQEDSAVYLCASSLWGPGTEAFFGQGTRLTVV.